This TCR beta chain was documented in a study of cytomegalovirus exposure and HLA in healthy donors. Study results and limitations: An analysis that was carried out later associated 15,000 to 20,000 TCR beta sequences with HLA alleles at 0.05 false discovery rate.

Both 60 Vbeta primers and 13 Jbeta primers went into the PCR. Under the authors' procedure: A later analysis tallied about 80 million unique TCR beta chains, 8.5 million to 11 million of them shared. Here immunoSEQ multiplex PCR was the method, and the copy in TCRdb shows in-frame clones only, minus some. V and J calls and clone size are given by that table; D and trimming were obtained from the DNA. The table records roughly 170,000 clones, 65% to 85% of them present only once. Of note for this clone: Its antigen is still unknown.

The CDR3 is 14 amino acids. CDR1 is SGHNT, CDR2 YYREEE, per germline (reference sequence). V lost 5 bases and J lost 7; bases outside the gene matches: 8. The J gene is TRBJ2-1, the V gene TRBV5-4; 8 bases agree with TRBD2. The sample taken for sequencing was PBMCs. This sequence originates from a woman between 50 and 59 years old in good health and CMV-seropositive. The CDR3 nucleotides are TGTGCCAGCAGTTCCGGACTAGCCACAAATGAGCAGTTCTTC. It yields the protein CASSSGLATNEQFF.